These 8 T cell receptor beta chains came from one sample sequenced in a study of blood T cells in healthy people across ages. Primed by a sample-barcoded 5' primer and a J-beta primer mix, a second PCR proceeded for roughly 7 to 12 cycles. Each CDR3 protein is one row after TCRdb ran MiXCR on the 5' RACE reads. The table shows about 510,000 distinct CDR3 sequences, with around 27% occurring only once. This same sample was also part of a study on T cells of mothers and their children.

Sequencing input: blood. Receptor source: a boy aged 2-9 years in good health.

This clonotype was counted between two and nine times. The chain recombines TRBV29-1 with TRBJ2-5, with D maybe TRBD1 (6 bases). Trimming pared 7 bases from V and 1 base from J, leaving 13 bases between. This CDR3 spans 13 amino acids. Germline V lookup: CDR1 SQVTM, CDR2 ANQGSEA. The CDR3 sequence: CSAPGQPQETQYF. CDR3 nucleotide sequence: TGCAGCGCCCCTGGACAGCCCCAAGAGACCCAGTACTTC.

This clonotype was seen more than once but under ten times. The V call is TRBV20-1, the J call TRBJ2-2, with D tentatively TRBD2 (6 bases). Trimming cost V 2 bases and J 1 base, with 11 bases left between them. This CDR3 is 15 amino acids long. The V gene's germline CDR1 is DFQATT and CDR2 SNEGSKA (reference sequence). CDR3 residues: CSARLATKNTGELFF. In nucleotides, the CDR3 is TGCAGTGCTAGACTAGCGACAAAGAACACCGGGGAGCTGTTTTTT.

V usage is TRBV7-8 and J usage is TRBJ2-7; D perhaps matches TRBD2 (6 bases). The CDR3 sequence is 15 residues long. V gave up 4 bases and J gave up 0 bases, with 13 bases separating them. In germline, CDR1 is SGHVS, CDR2 FQNEAQ. The CDR3 region has the DNA TGTGCCAGCAGCTCCGGCGGGACGGGCTCCTACGAGCAGTACTTC. Its protein product is CASSSGGTGSYEQYF. Using reference TRBV7-8 and TRBJ2-7 for the parts outside the CDR3, the full variable domain is GAGVSQSPRYKVAKRGQDVALRCDPISGHVSLFWYQQALGQGPEFLTYFQNEAQLDKSGLPSDRFFAERPEGSVSTLKIQRTQQEDSAVYLCASSSGGTGSYEQYFGPGTRLTVT.

This clonotype was picked up a small number of times. This chain uses TRBV20-1 with TRBJ2-2, with 11 bases lining up with TRBD1. The CDR3 length is 16 residues. Germline CDR1 DFQATT, CDR2 SNEGSKA (reference sequence). The V and J ends lost 2 bases and 4 bases, in that order; junction bases with no gene match: 6. CDR3 loop: CSARPGQGGATGELFF. In nucleotides, the CDR3 is TGCAGTGCTAGACCGGGACAGGGGGGGGCCACCGGGGAGCTGTTTTTT.

The rearrangement links TRBV9 to TRBJ2-3; D unclear. With 0 bases removed from V and 2 bases from J, the gap between germline ends came to 13 bases. The CDR3 length is 16 residues. The germline V gene has CDR1 SGDLS and CDR2 YYNGEE. The CDR3 DNA reads TGTGCCAGCAGCGTAGACCCGTTGGTAGTCACAGATACGCAGTATTTT. Amino acid sequence: CASSVDPLVVTDTQYF.

This chain joins TRBV10-3 and TRBJ2-6, with 8 nucleotides matching TRBD1. Germline-derived CDR1 and CDR2 are ENHRY and SYGVKD. This CDR3 has 18 residues. The V and J ends lost 4 bases and 3 bases, in that order; junction bases with no gene match: 11. The CDR3 loop is CAISVVAQGVGGANVLTF. The CDR3 DNA sequence: TGTGCCATCAGTGTAGTAGCACAGGGGGTCGGTGGGGCCAACGTCCTGACTTTC.

This clonotype was seen ten or more times. The chain combines TRBV6-4 with TRBJ1-5; D call uncertain. Trimming left V 5 bases short and J 1 base short, with 12 bases between. This CDR3 is built from 15 residues. Germline values: CDR1 MRHNA, CDR2 SNTAGT. The CDR3, as DNA: TGTGCCAGCAGTAAGGAGGGCGGAAGCAATCAGCCCCAGCATTTT. The encoded protein is CASSKEGGSNQPQHF.

This rearrangement joins TRBV11-2 to TRBJ1-5, with D unresolved. The germline gives CDR1 SGHAT, CDR2 FQNNGV. The CDR3 length is 15 residues. V was trimmed by 1 base and J by 2 bases, leaving 9 bases between them. CDR3 DNA: TGTGCCAGCAGCTTAGTGCCCCAGGGCAATCAGCCCCAGCATTTT. Amino acids: CASSLVPQGNQPQHF.